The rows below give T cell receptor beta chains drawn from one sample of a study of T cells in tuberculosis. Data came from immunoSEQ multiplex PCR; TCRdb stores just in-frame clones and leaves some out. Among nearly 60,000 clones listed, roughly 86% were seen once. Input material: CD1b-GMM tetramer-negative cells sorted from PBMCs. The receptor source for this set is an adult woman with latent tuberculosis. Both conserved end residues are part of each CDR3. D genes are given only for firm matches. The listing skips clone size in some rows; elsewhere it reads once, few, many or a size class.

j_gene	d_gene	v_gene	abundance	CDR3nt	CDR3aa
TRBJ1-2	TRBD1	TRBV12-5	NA	TGTGCTAGTGGTTACTCCGGGACAGGGAAGGCTGGCTACACCTTC	CASGYSGTGKAGYTF
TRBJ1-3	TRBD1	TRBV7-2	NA	TGTGCCAGCAGCCTCATTACCGGGACAGTCGGAAACACCATATATTTT	CASSLITGTVGNTIYF
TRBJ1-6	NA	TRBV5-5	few	TGTGCCAGCAGCGGAGGGGAAACTAATTCACCCCTCCACTTT	CASSGGETNSPLHF
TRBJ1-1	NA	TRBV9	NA	TGTGCCAGCAGTGTCACCGGGAATATGAACACTGAAGCTTTCTTT	CASSVTGNMNTEAFF
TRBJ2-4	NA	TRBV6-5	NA	TGTGCCAGCAGTCCCCGGGACTCTGGAAACATTCAGTACTTC	CASSPRDSGNIQYF
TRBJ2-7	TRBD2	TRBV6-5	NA	TGTGCCAGCAGTCAACTAGCGGGGGCCGCCTACGAGCAGTACTTC	CASSQLAGAAYEQYF
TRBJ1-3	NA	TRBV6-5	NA	TGTGCCAGCAGTTCCGTGGGACATCTCTCTGGAAACACCATATATTTT	CASSSVGHLSGNTIYF
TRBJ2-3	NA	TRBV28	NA	TGTGCCAGCAGTTTTTTCTCCGGTAGCGTGACGGATACGCAGTATTTT	CASSFFSGSVTDTQYF
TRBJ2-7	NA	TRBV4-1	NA	TGCGCCAGCAGCCAAAAAAGGGGGGGACAGGCCTACGAGCAGTACTTC	CASSQKRGGQAYEQYF
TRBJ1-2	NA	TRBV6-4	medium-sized	TGTGCCAGCAGTCCACAGGGTTTGGATGGCTACACCTTC	CASSPQGLDGYTF
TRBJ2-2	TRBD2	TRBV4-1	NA	TGCGCCAGCAGCCAAGGACTAGCGGGAGGGCCGAACACCGGGGAGCTGTTTTTT	CASSQGLAGGPNTGELFF
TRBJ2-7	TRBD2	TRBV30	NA	TGTGCCTGGAGTGTTTGGGGACTAGCGGGGTCCTACGAGCAGTACTTC	CAWSVWGLAGSYEQYF
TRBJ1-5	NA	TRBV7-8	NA	TGTGCCAGCAGCTTAGGCCGACAGGTCAATCAGCCCCAGCATTTT	CASSLGRQVNQPQHF